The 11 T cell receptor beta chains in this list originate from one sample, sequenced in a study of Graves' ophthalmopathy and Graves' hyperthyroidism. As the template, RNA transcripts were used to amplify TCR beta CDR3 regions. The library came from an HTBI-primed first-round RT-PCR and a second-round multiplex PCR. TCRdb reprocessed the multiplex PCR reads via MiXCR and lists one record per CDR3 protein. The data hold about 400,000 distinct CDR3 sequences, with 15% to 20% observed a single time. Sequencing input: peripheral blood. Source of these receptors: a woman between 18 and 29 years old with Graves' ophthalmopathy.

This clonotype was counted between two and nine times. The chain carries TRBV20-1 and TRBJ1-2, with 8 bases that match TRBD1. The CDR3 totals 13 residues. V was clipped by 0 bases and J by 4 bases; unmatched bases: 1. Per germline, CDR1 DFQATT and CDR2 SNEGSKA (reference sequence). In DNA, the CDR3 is TGCAGTGCTAGAGAGGACAGGGTCTATGGCTACACCTTC. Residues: CSAREDRVYGYTF.

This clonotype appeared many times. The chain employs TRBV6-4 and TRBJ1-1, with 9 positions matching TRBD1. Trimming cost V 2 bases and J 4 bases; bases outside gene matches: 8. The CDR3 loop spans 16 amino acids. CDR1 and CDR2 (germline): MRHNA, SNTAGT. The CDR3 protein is CASSDTGGWKATEAFF. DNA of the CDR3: TGTGCCAGCAGTGACACAGGGGGCTGGAAGGCCACTGAAGCTTTCTTT.

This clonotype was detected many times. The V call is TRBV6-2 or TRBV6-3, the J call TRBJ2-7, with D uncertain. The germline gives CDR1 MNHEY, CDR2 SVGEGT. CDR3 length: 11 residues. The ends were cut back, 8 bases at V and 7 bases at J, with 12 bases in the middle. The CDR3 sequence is CASYGFGEQYF. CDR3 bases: TGTGCCAGCTACGGCTTCGGGGAGCAGTACTTC.

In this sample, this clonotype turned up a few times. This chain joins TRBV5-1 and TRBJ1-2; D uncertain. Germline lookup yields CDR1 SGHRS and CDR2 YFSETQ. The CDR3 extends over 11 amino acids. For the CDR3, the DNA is TGCCCCTGTAGAGAGACAAGGGGCTACACCTTC. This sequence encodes CPCRETRGYTF.

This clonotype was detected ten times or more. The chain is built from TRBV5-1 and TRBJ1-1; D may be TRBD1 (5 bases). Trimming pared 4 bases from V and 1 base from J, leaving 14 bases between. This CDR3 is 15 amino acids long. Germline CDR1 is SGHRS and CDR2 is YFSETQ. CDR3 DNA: TGCGCCAGCAGCCCCATAGGGGCGGGGAACACTGAAGCTTTCTTT. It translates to CASSPIGAGNTEAFF.

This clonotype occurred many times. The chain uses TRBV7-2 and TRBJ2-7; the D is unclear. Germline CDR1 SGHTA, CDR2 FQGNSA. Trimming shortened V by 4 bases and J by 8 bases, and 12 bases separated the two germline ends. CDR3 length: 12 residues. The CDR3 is CASSYRSYKQYF. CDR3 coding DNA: TGTGCCAGCAGCTACCGAAGTTACAAGCAGTACTTC.

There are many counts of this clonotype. The CDR3 DNA reads TGTGCCAGCAGCTTGGCTAGCGGGAGCGAGCAGTACTTC. This codes for CASSLASGSEQYF. The chain links TRBV7-6 to TRBJ2-7; TRBD2 matches 10 bases. Germline loops: CDR1 SGHVS, CDR2 FNYEAQ. The CDR3 runs 13 residues. The J segment lost 6 bases and the V segment lost 3 bases, leaving 2 bases of the junction unmatched.

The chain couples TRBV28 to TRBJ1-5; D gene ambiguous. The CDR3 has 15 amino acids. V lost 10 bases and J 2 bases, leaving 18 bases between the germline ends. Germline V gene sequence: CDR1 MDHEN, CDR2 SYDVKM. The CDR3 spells CATNEVLGGNQPQHF. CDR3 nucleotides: TGTGCCACCAATGAGGTTCTGGGTGGCAATCAGCCCCAGCATTTT.

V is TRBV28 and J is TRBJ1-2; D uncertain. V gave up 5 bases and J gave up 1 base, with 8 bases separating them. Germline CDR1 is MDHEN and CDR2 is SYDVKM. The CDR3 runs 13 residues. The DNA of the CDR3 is TGTGCCAGCAGTGTTCAGAATAACTATGGCTACACCTTC. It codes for CASSVQNNYGYTF.

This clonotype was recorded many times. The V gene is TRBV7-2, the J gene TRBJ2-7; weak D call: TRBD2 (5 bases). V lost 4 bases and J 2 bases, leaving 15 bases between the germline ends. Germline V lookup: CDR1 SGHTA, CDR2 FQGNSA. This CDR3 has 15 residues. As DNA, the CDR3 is TGTGCCAGCAGCTCCCTAGACTACCGTCCCTACGAGCAGTACTTC. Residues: CASSSLDYRPYEQYF. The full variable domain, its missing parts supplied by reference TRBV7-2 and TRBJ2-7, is GAGVSQSPSNKVTEKGKDVELRCDPISGHTALYWYRQSLGQGLEFLIYFQGNSAPDKSGLPSDRFSAERTGGSVSTLTIQRTQQEDSAVYLCASSSLDYRPYEQYFGPGTRLTVT.

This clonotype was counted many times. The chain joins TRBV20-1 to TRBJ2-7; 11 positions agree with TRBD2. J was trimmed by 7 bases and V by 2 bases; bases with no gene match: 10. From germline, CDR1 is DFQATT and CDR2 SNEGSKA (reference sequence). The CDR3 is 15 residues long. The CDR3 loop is CSARPPGLAVREQYF. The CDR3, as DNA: TGCAGTGCTAGACCACCGGGACTAGCGGTGAGGGAGCAGTACTTC.